This T cell receptor (beta chain) is from a study of CXCR3-negative and CXCR3-positive naive CD8 T cells. Study-level findings and limits: The TRB CDR3s that CXCR3-positive naive cells carried were more hydrophobic than those of CXCR3-negative naive cells.

It was by 5' RACE with UMI labels that the TRB cDNA libraries were prepared. TCRdb reprocessed the 5' RACE reads and keeps a single row for each CDR3 protein, giving no DNA. The repertoire table contains tens of thousands of distinct CDR3 sequences. About this clonotype itself: The antigen is unknown.

Triplicate sorts, around 300,000 cells apiece, were made for each CD8+ T cell subset. Cells classed as naive CD8+ T cells were CD45RO-CCR7+CD27+CD95-. The germline V gene encodes CDR1 MNHEY and CDR2 SVGAGI. This CDR3 spans 13 amino acids. Sequenced: naive CXCR3- CD8+ T cells from blood. Indicated subset: CD45RO-CCR7+CD27+CD95- naive CD8+ T cells lacking CXCR3 (TNR3-). This chain uses TRBV6-5 with TRBJ2-1. The clonotype originates from a human donor in good health. Some clones in this sample may be carry-over from other donors' samples. CDR3 residues: CASSYSLVREQFF.